This T cell receptor (beta chain) came from a study of CD8+CD57+ T cells in acquired aplastic anemia. On the study more broadly: Read counts for CD4+ cells (from healthy donors) averaged around 11 million.

Germline-derived CDR1 and CDR2 are SGHTA and FQGNSA. Trimming took 2 bases from V and 2 from J; bases not matched to a gene: 2. The CDR3 contains 15 residues. TCR beta VDJ and CDR3 were profiled, and genomic DNA was the template. TCRdb ran MiXCR on the reads and lists one entry per CDR3 protein. Found here are approximately 81,000 distinct CDR3 sequences, roughly half of them singletons; the top ten hold about 66%. This clonotype appeared many times. The sequenced sample consisted of sorted CD4+, CD8+, or CD8+CD57+ T cells (not recorded which) from PBMCs. This clonotype was obtained from a human donor in good health, serving as a control. The V and J genes are TRBV7-2 and TRBJ2-3; TRBD2 matches 9 bases. CDR3 protein: CASSLSGGTTDTQYF. In nucleotides, the CDR3 is TGTGCCAGCAGCTTAAGCGGGGGGACCACAGATACGCAGTATTTT.